One sample yielded the 28 T cell receptor beta chains listed below, sequenced in a study of CD8+CD57+ T cells in acquired aplastic anemia. Previously, flow cytometry had revealed CD8+CD57+ cell expansion in the patients chosen for sequencing. Profiles of TCR beta VDJ and CDR3 were generated from a genomic DNA template. MiXCR, applied by TCRdb to the reads, yields one record per CDR3 protein. Among 150,000 to 200,000 distinct CDR3 sequences listed, less than 60% were seen once. The source material was sorted CD4+, CD8+, or CD8+CD57+ T cells (not recorded which) from PBMCs. These receptors originate from a human donor with aplastic anemia.

The V call is TRBV14, the J call TRBJ2-1, with 8 bases that match TRBD2. From germline, CDR1 is SGHDN and CDR2 FVKESK. The CDR3 runs 15 residues. V lost 7 bases and J lost 3; bases outside the gene matches: 8. CDR3 sequence: CASMLSRGDYNEQFF. The CDR3, as DNA: TGTGCCAGCATGTTGTCGCGGGGGGACTACAATGAGCAGTTCTTC.

Many counts were recorded for this clonotype. The chain employs TRBV5-6 and TRBJ1-5; D remains ambiguous. This CDR3 contains 14 residues. Germline V gene lookup returns CDR1 SGHDT and CDR2 YYEEEE. The V end was cut by 0 bases, the J end by 6 bases, with 10 bases between. The CDR3 bases are TGTGCCAGCAGCTTGGGGCAGGCCGGTCAGCCCCAGCATTTT. The encoded protein is CASSLGQAGQPQHF.

This clonotype showed up many times. The rearrangement uses TRBV7-2 and TRBJ2-3, with 8 nucleotides matching TRBD2. J lost 10 bases, V lost 0 bases, and 15 bases had no gene match. The germline gives CDR1 SGHTA, CDR2 FQGNSA. The CDR3 has 17 residues. In DNA form, the CDR3 reads TGTGCCAGCAGCTTAGCGCGGAGTCTAGCGGACGGGGGGGCGCAGTATTTT. It yields the protein CASSLARSLADGGAQYF.

The V call is TRBV24-1, the J call TRBJ1-5; the match to TRBD1 covers 9 bases. CDR1 KGHDR and CDR2 SFDVKD come from the germline V gene. The CDR3 consists of 17 residues. Trimming removed 10 bases from V and 4 bases from J; junction bases left unmatched: 16. CDR3 sequence (DNA): TGTGCCACACCGATAAGGACCGGGACAGGGACAAATCAGCCCCAGCATTTT. This translates into CATPIRTGTGTNQPQHF.

This clonotype was counted many times. The V call is TRBV12-3 or TRBV12-4, the J call TRBJ1-5; possibly TRBD1 for D (5 bases). The CDR3 runs 15 residues. V lost 5 bases and J lost 5, with 16 bases in between. CDR3 region: CASSQVLGDDQPQHF. The CDR3 DNA follows: TGTGCCAGCAGTCAGGTACTAGGGGACGATCAGCCCCAGCATTTT.

The genes are TRBV3-1 and TRBJ1-2; TRBD1 agrees at 8 bases. CDR3 length: 19 residues. The V segment lost 0 bases and the J segment 4 bases; nucleotides outside the gene matches: 16. CDR1 is LGHDT, CDR2 YNNKEL, per germline (reference sequence). CDR3 DNA: TGTGCCAGCAGCCAAGACCCGAGGACAGGGAGAAAAACTTTCTATGGCTACACCTTC. It is translated as CASSQDPRTGRKTFYGYTF. The complete variable domain, with remaining parts taken from reference TRBV3-1 and TRBJ1-2, reads DTAVSQTPKYLVTQMGNDKSIKCEQNLGHDTMYWYKQDSKKFLKIMFSYNNKELIINETVPNRFSPKSPDKAHLNLHINSLELGDSAVYFCASSQDPRTGRKTFYGYTFGSGTRLTVV.

This chain joins TRBV20-1 and TRBJ2-7, with D perhaps TRBD2 (5 bases). Trimming took off 0 bases at V and 6 bases at J, with 15 bases between the two ends. CDR3 size: 14 residues. The germline V gene encodes CDR1 DFQATT and CDR2 SNEGSKA (reference sequence). The chain's CDR3 is CSARDPGLVREQYF. CDR3 in DNA: TGCAGTGCTAGAGACCCTGGACTGGTCCGCGAGCAGTACTTC.

V gene TRBV7-3 combines with J gene TRBJ2-2, with 10 bases that match TRBD2. This CDR3 has 16 residues. Germline-derived CDR1 and CDR2 are SGHTA and FQGTGA. The V gene end was trimmed by 2 bases and the J gene end by 2 bases; junction bases not matched to a gene: 2. The CDR3 spells CASSLLAGVNTGELFF. The DNA for the CDR3 is TGTGCCAGCAGCTTACTAGCGGGGGTCAACACCGGGGAGCTGTTTTTT.

This sequence joins TRBV20-1 and TRBJ2-2; possibly TRBD2 for D (6 bases). Germline V lookup: CDR1 DFQATT, CDR2 SNEGSKA (reference sequence). The CDR3 spans 14 residues. V lost 4 bases and J lost 4, with 13 bases in between. CDR3 DNA: TGCAGTGCTACATGGACCGGGGGCACCGGGGAGCTGTTTTTT. It yields the protein CSATWTGGTGELFF.

This chain joins TRBV7-6 and TRBJ2-5; 9 bases are shared with TRBD2. Germline-derived CDR1 and CDR2 are SGHVS and FNYEAQ. Unmatched junction bases numbered 2, after V lost 3 bases and J lost 0 bases. The CDR3 is made up of 15 amino acids. CDR3 in amino acids: CASSFSGGHQETQYF. CDR3 nucleotide sequence: TGTGCCAGCAGCTTCAGCGGGGGGCACCAAGAGACCCAGTACTTC.

This clonotype was counted at least ten times. This rearrangement joins TRBV20-1 to TRBJ1-1, with 7 bases that match TRBD1. Germline CDR1 is DFQATT and CDR2 is SNEGSKA (reference sequence). The V and J ends lost 3 bases and 11 bases, in that order; junction bases with no gene match: 6. The CDR3 is 11 residues long. CDR3 residues: CSASGQVGAFF. The DNA of the CDR3 is TGCAGTGCTAGTGGACAGGTCGGGGCTTTCTTT.

The chain couples TRBV7-9 to TRBJ2-7; possibly TRBD2 for D (5 bases). V was pared by 0 bases and J by 3 bases, with 12 bases between. Germline V gene sequence: CDR1 SEHNR, CDR2 FQNEAQ (reference sequence). This CDR3 contains 15 residues. CDR3 region: CASSLAVSENYEQYF. In DNA, the CDR3 is TGTGCCAGCAGCTTAGCGGTTAGCGAGAACTACGAGCAGTACTTC. The full variable domain, in which reference TRBV7-9 and TRBJ2-7 provide the parts outside the CDR3, is DTGVSQNPRHKITKRGQNVTFRCDPISEHNRLYWYRQTLGQGPEFLTYFQNEAQLEKSRLLSDRFSAERPKGSFSTLEIQRTEQGDSAMYLCASSLAVSENYEQYFGPGTRLTVT.

Worth noting for this clonotype: This sequence may be a read error, since a much larger clone differs from it by one base. This chain uses TRBV4-2 with TRBJ2-2; 8 nucleotides align to TRBD1. Germline V gives CDR1 LGHNA, CDR2 YNFKEQ. This CDR3 contains 16 residues. Losses at the gene ends were 4 bases for V and 2 bases for J; bases not matched to a gene: 6. As DNA, the CDR3 is TGTGCCAGCAGCCGCCAGGGACAGGATAACACCGGGGAGCTGTTTTTT. It codes for CASSRQGQDNTGELFF.

This clonotype was detected ten times or more. This chain joins TRBV7-7 and TRBJ2-5; D may be TRBD2 (7 bases). Trimming took 4 bases from V and 5 from J, leaving 11 bases between them. This CDR3 spans 13 amino acids. Germline V gene lookup returns CDR1 SSHAT and CDR2 FNYEAQ (reference sequence). The CDR3: CASSSGGGETQYF. The CDR3, as DNA: TGTGCCAGCAGCTCAGGCGGGGGCGAGACCCAGTACTTC.

The V and J genes are TRBV27 and TRBJ2-7; 7 nucleotides match TRBD1. Germline-derived CDR1 and CDR2 are MNHEY and SMNVEV (reference sequence). There are 15 residues in the CDR3. V lost 4 bases and J lost 3; bases outside the gene matches: 9. The DNA for the CDR3 is TGTGCCAGCAGTTCTCGACAGGGCAGCCGCTACGAGCAGTACTTC. Translating it yields CASSSRQGSRYEQYF.

CDR3 amino acids: CATSSHDRLREQYF. DNA of the CDR3: TGTGCCACCAGCAGTCACGACAGGCTACGGGAGCAGTACTTC. The chain is built from TRBV15 and TRBJ2-7, with D possibly matching TRBD1 (6 bases). Between the trimmed V and J ends, which lost 3 bases and 7 bases, there was a span of 16 bases. The CDR3 has 14 amino acids. CDR1 is LNHNV and CDR2 is YYDKDF in the germline V gene (reference sequence).

This clonotype was seen at least ten times. This chain links TRBV7-8 with TRBJ2-2; 7 bases match TRBD1. CDR1 is SGHVS and CDR2 is FQNEAQ in the germline V gene. CDR3 length equals 16 residues. The V segment lost 5 bases and the J segment 1 base; nucleotides outside the gene matches: 7. The CDR3 DNA follows: TGTGCCAGCAGCCCTCCGGGACAGATGAACACCGGGGAGCTGTTTTTT. Protein product: CASSPPGQMNTGELFF.

At least ten counts were recorded for this clonotype. V and J are TRBV5-1 and TRBJ2-5; 13 bases match TRBD2. The germline gives CDR1 SGHRS, CDR2 YFSETQ. CDR3 length equals 19 residues. The V segment lost 4 bases and the J segment 5 bases; nucleotides outside the gene matches: 17. The DNA for the CDR3 is TGCGCCAGCAGCATACCGGGACTAGCGGGGCTACCGGAGGGCGAGACCCAGTACTTC. This gives the protein CASSIPGLAGLPEGETQYF. The variable domain in full, with the rest retrieved from reference TRBV5-1 and TRBJ2-5, is KAGVTQTPRYLIKTRGQQVTLSCSPISGHRSVSWYQQTPGQGLQFLFEYFSETQRNKGNFPGRFSGRQFSNSRSEMNVSTLELGDSALYLCASSIPGLAGLPEGETQYFGPGTRLLVL.

CDR3 in DNA: TGTGCCAGCGGCGCATCAGGGGGCTCCTACAATGAGCAGTTCTTC. It yields the protein CASGASGGSYNEQFF. The V and J genes are TRBV11-2 and TRBJ2-1, with 7 bases matching TRBD1. The CDR3 runs to 15 residues. The V gene's germline CDR1 is SGHAT and CDR2 FQNNGV. J lost 0 bases, V lost 8 bases, and 7 bases had no gene match. The full variable domain, completed using reference TRBV11-2 and TRBJ2-1, is EAGVAQSPRYKIIEKRQSVAFWCNPISGHATLYWYQQILGQGPKLLIQFQNNGVVDDSQLPKDRFSAERLKGVDSTLKIQPAKLEDSAVYLCASGASGGSYNEQFFGPGTRLTVL.

This clonotype appeared many times. The gene calls are TRBV6-1 and TRBJ1-2; D may be TRBD1 (6 bases). CDR1 and CDR2 (germline): MNHNS, SASEGT. This CDR3 comprises 13 residues. The V gene lost 5 bases and the J gene lost 4 bases, with 11 bases spanning the gap. CDR3 sequence: CASSRDNLYGYTF. The CDR3, as DNA: TGTGCCAGCAGTCGGGACAACCTCTATGGCTACACCTTC.

This clonotype was observed a few times. A much bigger clone sits one base away, suggesting this may be a read error. The genes are TRBV10-3 and TRBJ1-2, with D possibly matching TRBD1 (6 bases). This CDR3 is 12 amino acids long. The germline V and J ends were trimmed by 4 bases and 8 bases, with 11 bases remaining between them. Germline values: CDR1 ENHRY, CDR2 SYGVKD. The CDR3 spells CAISGHRVGYTF. The CDR3 DNA is TGTGCCATCAGTGGCCACAGGGTCGGCTACACCTTC.

The chain uses TRBV14 and TRBJ1-1, with no clear D. V gave up 1 base and J gave up 3 bases, with 9 bases separating them. The CDR3 totals 14 residues. Germline V gene lookup returns CDR1 SGHDN and CDR2 FVKESK. The CDR3 region is CASSQAGWDTEAFF. The CDR3, as DNA: TGTGCCAGCAGCCAAGCCGGGTGGGACACTGAAGCTTTCTTT. Full variable domain (remainder filled in from reference TRBV14 and TRBJ1-1): EAGVTQFPSHSVIEKGQTVTLRCDPISGHDNLYWYRRVMGKEIKFLLHFVKESKQDESGMPNNRFLAERTGGTYSTLKVQPAELEDSGVYFCASSQAGWDTEAFFGQGTRLTVV.

The gene calls are TRBV7-2 and TRBJ2-7; D gene uncertain. The V end lost 5 bases, the J end lost 2 bases, and 13 bases lay between the germline ends. This CDR3 contains 14 residues. The germline V gene has CDR1 SGHTA and CDR2 FQGNSA. The CDR3 coding sequence is TGTGCCAGCAGCCTAAACTACACGGCCTACGAGCAGTACTTC. It specifies CASSLNYTAYEQYF.

As for this clonotype: A much larger clonotype is one base distant, so this may be a read error. The chain carries TRBV5-6 and TRBJ2-5, with D perhaps assigned TRBD1 or TRBD2 (5 bases each). CDR1 and CDR2 from the germline V gene are SGHDT and YYEEEE. The V gene lost 6 bases and the J gene lost 2 bases, with 17 bases spanning the gap. The CDR3 is 15 residues long. CDR3 nucleotide sequence: TGTGCCAGCAACTGGGGACGGGGCGCTCAAGAGACCCAGTACTTC. It encodes CASNWGRGAQETQYF.

The chain recombines TRBV14 with TRBJ2-7, with D perhaps TRBD2 (6 bases). The CDR3 totals 11 residues. CDR1 and CDR2 from the germline V gene are SGHDN and FVKESK. Trimming pared 9 bases from V and 6 bases from J, leaving 12 bases between. The CDR3 protein is CASTPGGEQYF. CDR3 sequence (DNA): TGTGCCAGTACCCCCGGGGGCGAGCAGTACTTC.

CDR3 loop: CASSLGQRVNTIYF. CDR3 nucleotides: TGTGCCAGCAGCTTGGGACAGAGGGTTAACACCATATATTTT. This chain connects TRBV5-5 to TRBJ1-3; a possible D gene is TRBD1 (5 bases). V shed 0 bases and J shed 7 bases, with 11 bases lying between them. This CDR3 is built from 14 residues. Germline lookup yields CDR1 SGHKS and CDR2 YYEKEE (reference sequence).

The CDR3 DNA is TGTGCCAGCACAGGAGGGGGCAGGGATGAGCAGTTCTTC. It is translated as CASTGGGRDEQFF. J is TRBJ2-1 and V is TRBV2; D possibly corresponds to TRBD1 (7 bases). CDR1 is SNHLY and CDR2 is FYNNEI in the germline V gene. CDR3 length: 13 amino acids. V dropped 7 bases and J dropped 8 bases, with 15 bases sitting between them.

The chain couples TRBV10-1 to TRBJ1-1, with no clear D. The CDR3 is made up of 17 amino acids. V was clipped by 0 bases and J by 0 bases, with 14 bases between them. Germline V CDR1 and CDR2: WNHNN, SYGVQD (reference sequence). The CDR3 DNA reads TGCGCCAGCAGTGAGTCCGTGGTAAGGAGGTTGAACACTGAAGCTTTCTTT. Translating it yields CASSESVVRRLNTEAFF.